This T cell receptor beta chain is from a study of T cell repertoires in cytomegalovirus infection (dated by TCRdb to the late 2010s). Looking at the study overall: The HLA type of each donor mattered for the analysis, because public TCR beta signatures pointed to carriage of CMV infection along with the matching HLA type. Paper-wide results and their limitations: In both this cohort and an independent cohort of 352 donors, the cumulative frequency of public TCR beta family members distinguished carriers of CMV infection plus the relevant HLA type. The ex vivo response was dominated by HLA-C-restricted CMV-specific TCR beta clonotypes, which also provided the single most frequent clonotype in two of eight donors.

V was cut back by 8 bases and J by 7 bases, leaving a gap of 17 bases between them. Inclusive of the bounding cysteine and phenylalanine, the CDR3 is 14 residues long. The entry retains the CDR3 DNA only, 42 bases that are in frame from base 1. The germline V gene provides CDR1 MDHEN and CDR2 SYDVKM. For sequencing, an Illumina HiSeq 1500 was employed. The public reads were quality trimmed at Q25 with fastp and then assembled into clones with MiXCR by TCRdb, keeping productive beta chains. Each entry merges the rows of one CDR3 protein and shows their most common DNA and genes. Recorded for this sample are nearly 650,000 distinct CDR3 sequences; approximately 24% of them occurred a single time. The top ten clonotypes cover roughly 8% of the sample. About this clonotype itself: The target of this receptor is not known. Per-base quality was not reported, and no clone a single base away is much larger than it.

The specimen was CD8+ T cells from PBMCs. Recombination joined TRBV28 with TRBJ2-2; a weak D assignment points to TRBD1 (6 bases agree). The sequence derives from a human donor in good health (CMV status not recorded). Some clones in this sample may be carry-over from other donors' samples. The sequence in DNA is TGTGCCAGCTTGGACAGACCATCGGACGGGGAGCTGTTTTTT. The resulting protein is CASLDRPSDGELFF.